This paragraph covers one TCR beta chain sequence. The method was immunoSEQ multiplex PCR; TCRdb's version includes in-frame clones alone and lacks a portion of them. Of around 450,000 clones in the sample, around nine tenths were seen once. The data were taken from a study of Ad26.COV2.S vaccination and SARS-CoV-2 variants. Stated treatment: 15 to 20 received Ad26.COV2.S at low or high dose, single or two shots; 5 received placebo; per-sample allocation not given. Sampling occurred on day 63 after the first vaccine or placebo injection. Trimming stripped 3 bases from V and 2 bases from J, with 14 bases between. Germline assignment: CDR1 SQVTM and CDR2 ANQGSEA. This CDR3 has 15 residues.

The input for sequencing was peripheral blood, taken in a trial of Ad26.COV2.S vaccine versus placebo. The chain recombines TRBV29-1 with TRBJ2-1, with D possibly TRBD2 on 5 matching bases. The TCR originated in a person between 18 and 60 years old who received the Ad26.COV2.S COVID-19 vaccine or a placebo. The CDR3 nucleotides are TGCAGCGTTGAGGTTGGCAGGAGGACCTACAATGAGCAGTTCTTC. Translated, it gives CSVEVGRRTYNEQFF.